The 12 T cell receptor beta chains listed next were all sequenced from one sample in a study of patients and donors after allogeneic stem cell transplantation. TCRdb passed the RT-PCR reads through MiXCR, listing each CDR3 protein once. This table holds about 200,000 distinct CDR3 sequences, over 30% found once. The specimen was blood, either unsorted or a sorted T cell fraction (not recorded which). The source is a human donor who was either an allogeneic HSCT recipient or a stem cell or donor lymphocyte infusion donor (not recorded which). It is not recorded whose cells these are; they may come from a transplant donor.

This clonotype was detected only a few times. The chain recombines TRBV7-6 with TRBJ1-3; the match to TRBD1 covers 8 bases. V lost 5 bases to trimming and J lost 0 bases; unmatched junction nucleotides: 6. The germline CDR1 and CDR2 sequences are SGHVS and FNYEAQ. CDR3 size: 16 residues. The CDR3, as DNA: TGTGCCAGCAGCCCGTTAACAGGGGGCTCTGGAAACACCATATATTTT. It codes for CASSPLTGGSGNTIYF.

The J gene is TRBJ2-5, the V gene TRBV29-1, with TRBD2 matching 9 bases. Germline CDR1 reads SQVTM; CDR2 reads ANQGSEA. The CDR3 spans 16 residues. Germline trimming cut 5 bases from V and 4 bases from J; bases unmatched to any gene: 14. In DNA form, the CDR3 reads TGCAGCGTTAATCCGCTGGGGACTAGCCAGGGAGAGACCCAGTACTTC. It codes for CSVNPLGTSQGETQYF. Complete variable domain (other parts from reference TRBV29-1 and TRBJ2-5): SAVISQKPSRDICQRGTSLTIQCQVDSQVTMMFWYRQQPGQSLTLIATANQGSEATYESGFVIDKFPISRPNLTFSTLTVSNMSPEDSSIYLCSVNPLGTSQGETQYFGPGTRLLVL.

The chain is built from TRBV5-1 and TRBJ2-7; no definite D call. CDR1 and CDR2 from the germline V gene are SGHRS and YFSETQ. Trimming took 4 bases from V and 2 from J, leaving 13 bases between them. The CDR3 spans 14 residues. The CDR3 reads CASSPNTVAYEQYF. CDR3 DNA: TGCGCCAGCAGCCCAAACACGGTAGCCTACGAGCAGTACTTC.

The chain is built from TRBV27 and TRBJ2-3; 10 bases match TRBD2. The V segment lost 8 bases and the J segment 1 base; nucleotides outside the gene matches: 9. The CDR3 runs to 16 residues. Germline V lookup: CDR1 MNHEY, CDR2 SMNVEV (reference sequence). The CDR3 is CASRFLAGEGTDTQYF. The CDR3 DNA reads TGTGCCAGCCGGTTCCTAGCGGGGGAAGGCACAGATACGCAGTATTTT.

The chain couples TRBV25-1 to TRBJ1-6; 10 bases agree with TRBD1. Germline assignment: CDR1 MGHDK and CDR2 SYGVNS. This CDR3 has 12 amino acids. The trim removed 3 bases at V and 13 bases at J, leaving 0 bases unmatched. Here the CDR3 reads CASSEDRGPLHF. Here the CDR3 DNA reads TGTGCCAGCAGTGAGGACAGGGGGCCCCTCCACTTT.

The rearrangement joins TRBV29-1 to TRBJ2-7; D gene unclear. The V gene lost 5 bases and the J gene lost 0 bases, with 11 bases spanning the gap. Per germline, CDR1 SQVTM and CDR2 ANQGSEA. The CDR3 has 13 amino acids. CDR3 in amino acids: CSVSTRSSYEQYF. The CDR3 DNA reads as TGCAGCGTTTCGACCAGGAGCTCCTACGAGCAGTACTTC.

This clonotype was observed a handful of times. The V gene is TRBV10-3, the J gene TRBJ1-5; D is undetermined. Looked up from germline, CDR1 is ENHRY and CDR2 is SYGVKD. Trimming left V 6 bases short and J 0 bases short, with 12 bases between. The CDR3 covers 15 residues. The CDR3 sequence: CAISARPDSNQPQHF. The CDR3 DNA sequence: TGTGCCATCAGCGCCCGTCCCGATAGCAATCAGCCCCAGCATTTT.

The V call is TRBV7-9, the J call TRBJ1-5, with unresolved D. The germline V gene has CDR1 SEHNR and CDR2 FQNEAQ (reference sequence). CDR3 length: 12 residues. V dropped 4 bases and J dropped 7 bases, with 8 bases sitting between them. The chain's CDR3 is CASSSPGQPQHF. CDR3 sequence (DNA): TGTGCCAGCAGCTCCCCTGGGCAGCCCCAGCATTTT.

The V call is TRBV28, the J call TRBJ2-1; weak D call: TRBD2 (6 bases). There are 12 residues in the CDR3. V lost 8 bases to trimming and J lost 8 bases, with 13 bases between them. The germline V gene encodes CDR1 MDHEN and CDR2 SYDVKM. CDR3 protein: CASAQGGDEQFF. CDR3 in DNA: TGTGCCAGCGCTCAGGGAGGTGATGAGCAGTTCTTC.

The genes are TRBV12-3 or TRBV12-4 and TRBJ1-1; unclear D gene. Trimming cost V 3 bases and J 4 bases, with 9 bases left between them. The CDR3 consists of 13 residues. CDR3 sequence (DNA): TGTGCCAGCAGTTTCCAACGGCCCACTGAAGCTTTCTTT. Residues: CASSFQRPTEAFF.

The chain is built from TRBV6-2 or TRBV6-3 and TRBJ2-7; 10 bases align to TRBD1. The CDR3 is made up of 16 amino acids. Germline V gene lookup returns CDR1 MNHEY and CDR2 SVGEGT. Unmatched junction bases numbered 6, after V lost 0 bases and J lost 4 bases. CDR3: CASSYSVGQGGYEQYF. The CDR3 nucleotides read TGTGCCAGCAGTTACTCAGTCGGACAGGGGGGATACGAGCAGTACTTC.

The V call is TRBV5-1, the J call TRBJ2-3; 7 nucleotides line up with TRBD2. The CDR3 contains 13 residues. The J segment lost 11 bases and the V segment lost 0 bases, leaving 6 bases of the junction unmatched. Germline V lookup: CDR1 SGHRS, CDR2 YFSETQ. As DNA, the CDR3 is TGCGCCAGCAGCTTGGAAGGGCAGCGGGGGCAGTATTTT. It encodes CASSLEGQRGQYF. Full variable domain (rest looked up from reference TRBV5-1 and TRBJ2-3): KAGVTQTPRYLIKTRGQQVTLSCSPISGHRSVSWYQQTPGQGLQFLFEYFSETQRNKGNFPGRFSGRQFSNSRSEMNVSTLELGDSALYLCASSLEGQRGQYFGPGTRLTVL.